This T cell receptor (beta chain) was sequenced in a study of T cell responses to AZD1222 COVID-19 vaccine. Regarding the study as a whole: White British people made up most donors, females outnumbered males, and clonal diversity was possibly underestimated. No day 14 peak samples; only post-peak repertoires were characterized.

On this clone: Its matching antigen is unknown.

Generated by immunoSEQ multiplex PCR, the TCRdb table keeps only in-frame clones and is missing some. The sample yields 150,000 to 180,000 clones, over 80% seen once. This CDR3 comprises 13 residues. V lost 4 bases and J lost 3, with 7 bases in between. Germline V CDR1 and CDR2: ENHRY, SYGVKD. This TCR was recovered from an adult who received the AZD1222 COVID-19 vaccine. The chain couples TRBV10-3 to TRBJ1-5; D possibly corresponds to TRBD1 (5 bases). The sample was peripheral blood, taken 28 days after the second AZD1222 dose. The CDR3: CAISGTLNQPQHF. The CDR3 nucleotides are TGTGCCATCAGTGGGACACTCAATCAGCCCCAGCATTTT.